These T cell receptor beta chains were read from a single sample in a study of blood T cell repertoires in COVID-19. TCRdb's copy holds only in-frame clones and misses some; the assay was immunoSEQ multiplex PCR. Altogether about 180,000 clones are present, 81% being singletons, with the ten largest covering about 11%. The sample was peripheral blood. The receptors were gathered from a woman older than 75 with COVID-19, enrolled during active disease. The CDR3 runs from the conserved cysteine through the conserved F or W. Fields, in order: clone size, V gene, J gene, CDR3 protein. A row's size may be missing; if present it is once, few, many or a size class.

few	TRBV19	TRBJ2-3	CATTQGLTDTQYF
.	TRBV15	TRBJ1-1	CATSRDWQGEAFF
once	TRBV15	TRBJ2-7	CATSRDLVSSYEQYF
.	TRBV21-1	TRBJ2-2	CARKLAGVGVNTGELFF
few	TRBV3-1/TRBV3-2	TRBJ2-5	CASSLRTAPRETQYF
few	TRBV6-6	TRBJ2-7	CASSPRGARYEQYF
.	TRBV4-2	TRBJ1-4	CASSQDRPGQANEKLFF
.	TRBV30	TRBJ2-5	CAWSGLQETQYF
.	TRBV2	TRBJ1-4	CASVDGNEKLFF
.	TRBV3-1/TRBV3-2	TRBJ2-1	CASSRDTATHNEQFF
.	TRBV5-1	TRBJ2-5	CASSLGAWYHLQETQYF
.	TRBV2	TRBJ2-3	CASRGTSGPDTQYF
.	TRBV9	TRBJ1-6	CASSARTGELNSPLHF
once	TRBV11-2	TRBJ1-2	CASSLSGFDGYTF
once	TRBV9	TRBJ1-2	CASSANRGDGYTF
.	TRBV11-2	TRBJ1-4	CASSIDRIANEKLFF
.	TRBV3-1/TRBV3-2	TRBJ2-5	CASSQDRVRETQYF
once	TRBV7-8	TRBJ1-5	CASSFALLGTEIYSNQPQHF
few	TRBV7-9	TRBJ2-1	CASSLPFVSTSGSYNEQFF
.	TRBV29-1	TRBJ2-7	CSVEDGRGYEQYF
.	TRBV2	TRBJ2-3	CASSEYLAGPTDTQYF
.	TRBV11-3	TRBJ2-1	CASSLSLAALFSYNEQFF
few	TRBV29-1	TRBJ1-5	CSVQEVGGQPQHF
.	TRBV27	TRBJ2-7	CASSRPSVSYEQYF
.	TRBV4-1	TRBJ2-1	CASSQDLRSRRNEQFF
.	TRBV7-2	TRBJ2-7	CASSLARQNYEQYF
.	TRBV29-1	TRBJ1-1	CSVGGTGMNTEAFF
.	TRBV5-4	TRBJ2-1	CASSLDLYNEQFF
.	TRBV7-9	TRBJ2-3	CASSFGGGAPDTQYF
.	TRBV5-4	TRBJ2-7	CASSRGLAGAGYEQYF
few	TRBV30	TRBJ2-3	CAWSVPDTQYF
.	TRBV2	TRBJ1-2	CASSEGGQYGYTF
.	TRBV7-9	TRBJ2-1	CASALTGAYNEQFF
.	TRBV5-6	TRBJ2-5	CASSRRYQGAETQYF
once	TRBV6-2/TRBV6-3	TRBJ2-2	CASSSPRGRLDTGELFF
.	TRBV28	TRBJ1-1	CASSLTNTEAFF
.	TRBV19	TRBJ2-5	CASSIGLAGVQETQYF
few	TRBV5-4	TRBJ2-7	CASSRQGVYEQYF
.	TRBV27	TRBJ2-5	CASSFGRGGETQYF
.	TRBV5-1	TRBJ2-3	CASSERLARRATDTQYF
once	TRBV28	TRBJ1-2	CASSLRQGYGYTF
.	TRBV2	TRBJ2-5	CASSADRVKETQYF
.	TRBV29-1	TRBJ1-6	CSVLDRVGSPLHF
.	TRBV2	TRBJ2-3	CASSERDRGRDTQYF
.	TRBV29-1	TRBJ2-1	CSVGGGTSFYEQFF
.	TRBV13	TRBJ1-1	CASSPTTVNTEAFF
.	TRBV11-2	TRBJ2-7	CASSLELAGGRLGGEQYF
.	TRBV29-1	TRBJ2-3	CSVGGPISTDTQYF
.	TRBV29-1	TRBJ1-4	CSVDRGTGEKLFF
.	TRBV9	TRBJ2-1	CASSPRGPNEQFF
.	TRBV5-6	TRBJ2-1	CASSYRDRGRSYNEQFF
.	TRBV9	TRBJ2-6	CASSKGLAGLAGANVLTF
.	TRBV9	TRBJ2-3	CASSVGLSVSTDTQYF
.	TRBV4-1	TRBJ1-5	CASSQEWGGVSNQPQHF
.	TRBV7-2	TRBJ2-7	CASSLLAGRSYEQYF